The entry below describes one TCR beta chain. Its antigen is unknown. In germline, CDR1 is KGHSH, CDR2 LQKENI. The V end lost 5 bases, the J end lost 0 bases, and 10 bases lay between the germline ends. The CDR3 consists of 15 residues. Clones were sequenced by immunoSEQ multiplex PCR, and TCRdb holds only the in-frame ones, with some missing. The table lists some 16,000 clones, 70% to 90% of them singletons, with around 4% in the top ten. The data stem from a study of OX40 agonist ivuxolimab in advanced cancers. Study-wide findings and caveats: In the expanded peripheral T cells, antigen specificity was never determined. Clonal expansion among partial responders at 0.1-3.0 mg/kg ranked near the lowest. Both CD4+ and CD8+ T cell populations in blood had undergone clonal expansion by week 6 at 0.1 to 3.0 mg/kg.

The sequence came from an adult with an advanced solid tumor such as melanoma, head and neck, liver or kidney cancer. The genes are TRBV18 and TRBJ2-2, with D maybe TRBD1 (6 bases). The starting material was CD4+ or CD8+ T cells sorted from blood, obtained in a trial of the OX40 agonist ivuxolimab. The CDR3 sequence is CASSGQYANTGELFF. The DNA for the CDR3 is TGTGCCAGCTCAGGACAGTACGCGAACACCGGGGAGCTGTTTTTT.